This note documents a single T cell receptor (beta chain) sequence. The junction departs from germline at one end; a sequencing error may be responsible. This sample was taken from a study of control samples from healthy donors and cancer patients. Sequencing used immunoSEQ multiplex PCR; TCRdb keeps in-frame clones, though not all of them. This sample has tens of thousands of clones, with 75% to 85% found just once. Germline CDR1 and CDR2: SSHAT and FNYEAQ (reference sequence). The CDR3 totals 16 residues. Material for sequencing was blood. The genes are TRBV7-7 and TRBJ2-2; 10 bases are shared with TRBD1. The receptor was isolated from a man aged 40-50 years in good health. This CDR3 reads CASSTGTGVGTGELFF. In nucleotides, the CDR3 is TGTGCTAGCAGTACCGGGACAGGGGTTGGCACCGGGGAGCTGTTTTTT.